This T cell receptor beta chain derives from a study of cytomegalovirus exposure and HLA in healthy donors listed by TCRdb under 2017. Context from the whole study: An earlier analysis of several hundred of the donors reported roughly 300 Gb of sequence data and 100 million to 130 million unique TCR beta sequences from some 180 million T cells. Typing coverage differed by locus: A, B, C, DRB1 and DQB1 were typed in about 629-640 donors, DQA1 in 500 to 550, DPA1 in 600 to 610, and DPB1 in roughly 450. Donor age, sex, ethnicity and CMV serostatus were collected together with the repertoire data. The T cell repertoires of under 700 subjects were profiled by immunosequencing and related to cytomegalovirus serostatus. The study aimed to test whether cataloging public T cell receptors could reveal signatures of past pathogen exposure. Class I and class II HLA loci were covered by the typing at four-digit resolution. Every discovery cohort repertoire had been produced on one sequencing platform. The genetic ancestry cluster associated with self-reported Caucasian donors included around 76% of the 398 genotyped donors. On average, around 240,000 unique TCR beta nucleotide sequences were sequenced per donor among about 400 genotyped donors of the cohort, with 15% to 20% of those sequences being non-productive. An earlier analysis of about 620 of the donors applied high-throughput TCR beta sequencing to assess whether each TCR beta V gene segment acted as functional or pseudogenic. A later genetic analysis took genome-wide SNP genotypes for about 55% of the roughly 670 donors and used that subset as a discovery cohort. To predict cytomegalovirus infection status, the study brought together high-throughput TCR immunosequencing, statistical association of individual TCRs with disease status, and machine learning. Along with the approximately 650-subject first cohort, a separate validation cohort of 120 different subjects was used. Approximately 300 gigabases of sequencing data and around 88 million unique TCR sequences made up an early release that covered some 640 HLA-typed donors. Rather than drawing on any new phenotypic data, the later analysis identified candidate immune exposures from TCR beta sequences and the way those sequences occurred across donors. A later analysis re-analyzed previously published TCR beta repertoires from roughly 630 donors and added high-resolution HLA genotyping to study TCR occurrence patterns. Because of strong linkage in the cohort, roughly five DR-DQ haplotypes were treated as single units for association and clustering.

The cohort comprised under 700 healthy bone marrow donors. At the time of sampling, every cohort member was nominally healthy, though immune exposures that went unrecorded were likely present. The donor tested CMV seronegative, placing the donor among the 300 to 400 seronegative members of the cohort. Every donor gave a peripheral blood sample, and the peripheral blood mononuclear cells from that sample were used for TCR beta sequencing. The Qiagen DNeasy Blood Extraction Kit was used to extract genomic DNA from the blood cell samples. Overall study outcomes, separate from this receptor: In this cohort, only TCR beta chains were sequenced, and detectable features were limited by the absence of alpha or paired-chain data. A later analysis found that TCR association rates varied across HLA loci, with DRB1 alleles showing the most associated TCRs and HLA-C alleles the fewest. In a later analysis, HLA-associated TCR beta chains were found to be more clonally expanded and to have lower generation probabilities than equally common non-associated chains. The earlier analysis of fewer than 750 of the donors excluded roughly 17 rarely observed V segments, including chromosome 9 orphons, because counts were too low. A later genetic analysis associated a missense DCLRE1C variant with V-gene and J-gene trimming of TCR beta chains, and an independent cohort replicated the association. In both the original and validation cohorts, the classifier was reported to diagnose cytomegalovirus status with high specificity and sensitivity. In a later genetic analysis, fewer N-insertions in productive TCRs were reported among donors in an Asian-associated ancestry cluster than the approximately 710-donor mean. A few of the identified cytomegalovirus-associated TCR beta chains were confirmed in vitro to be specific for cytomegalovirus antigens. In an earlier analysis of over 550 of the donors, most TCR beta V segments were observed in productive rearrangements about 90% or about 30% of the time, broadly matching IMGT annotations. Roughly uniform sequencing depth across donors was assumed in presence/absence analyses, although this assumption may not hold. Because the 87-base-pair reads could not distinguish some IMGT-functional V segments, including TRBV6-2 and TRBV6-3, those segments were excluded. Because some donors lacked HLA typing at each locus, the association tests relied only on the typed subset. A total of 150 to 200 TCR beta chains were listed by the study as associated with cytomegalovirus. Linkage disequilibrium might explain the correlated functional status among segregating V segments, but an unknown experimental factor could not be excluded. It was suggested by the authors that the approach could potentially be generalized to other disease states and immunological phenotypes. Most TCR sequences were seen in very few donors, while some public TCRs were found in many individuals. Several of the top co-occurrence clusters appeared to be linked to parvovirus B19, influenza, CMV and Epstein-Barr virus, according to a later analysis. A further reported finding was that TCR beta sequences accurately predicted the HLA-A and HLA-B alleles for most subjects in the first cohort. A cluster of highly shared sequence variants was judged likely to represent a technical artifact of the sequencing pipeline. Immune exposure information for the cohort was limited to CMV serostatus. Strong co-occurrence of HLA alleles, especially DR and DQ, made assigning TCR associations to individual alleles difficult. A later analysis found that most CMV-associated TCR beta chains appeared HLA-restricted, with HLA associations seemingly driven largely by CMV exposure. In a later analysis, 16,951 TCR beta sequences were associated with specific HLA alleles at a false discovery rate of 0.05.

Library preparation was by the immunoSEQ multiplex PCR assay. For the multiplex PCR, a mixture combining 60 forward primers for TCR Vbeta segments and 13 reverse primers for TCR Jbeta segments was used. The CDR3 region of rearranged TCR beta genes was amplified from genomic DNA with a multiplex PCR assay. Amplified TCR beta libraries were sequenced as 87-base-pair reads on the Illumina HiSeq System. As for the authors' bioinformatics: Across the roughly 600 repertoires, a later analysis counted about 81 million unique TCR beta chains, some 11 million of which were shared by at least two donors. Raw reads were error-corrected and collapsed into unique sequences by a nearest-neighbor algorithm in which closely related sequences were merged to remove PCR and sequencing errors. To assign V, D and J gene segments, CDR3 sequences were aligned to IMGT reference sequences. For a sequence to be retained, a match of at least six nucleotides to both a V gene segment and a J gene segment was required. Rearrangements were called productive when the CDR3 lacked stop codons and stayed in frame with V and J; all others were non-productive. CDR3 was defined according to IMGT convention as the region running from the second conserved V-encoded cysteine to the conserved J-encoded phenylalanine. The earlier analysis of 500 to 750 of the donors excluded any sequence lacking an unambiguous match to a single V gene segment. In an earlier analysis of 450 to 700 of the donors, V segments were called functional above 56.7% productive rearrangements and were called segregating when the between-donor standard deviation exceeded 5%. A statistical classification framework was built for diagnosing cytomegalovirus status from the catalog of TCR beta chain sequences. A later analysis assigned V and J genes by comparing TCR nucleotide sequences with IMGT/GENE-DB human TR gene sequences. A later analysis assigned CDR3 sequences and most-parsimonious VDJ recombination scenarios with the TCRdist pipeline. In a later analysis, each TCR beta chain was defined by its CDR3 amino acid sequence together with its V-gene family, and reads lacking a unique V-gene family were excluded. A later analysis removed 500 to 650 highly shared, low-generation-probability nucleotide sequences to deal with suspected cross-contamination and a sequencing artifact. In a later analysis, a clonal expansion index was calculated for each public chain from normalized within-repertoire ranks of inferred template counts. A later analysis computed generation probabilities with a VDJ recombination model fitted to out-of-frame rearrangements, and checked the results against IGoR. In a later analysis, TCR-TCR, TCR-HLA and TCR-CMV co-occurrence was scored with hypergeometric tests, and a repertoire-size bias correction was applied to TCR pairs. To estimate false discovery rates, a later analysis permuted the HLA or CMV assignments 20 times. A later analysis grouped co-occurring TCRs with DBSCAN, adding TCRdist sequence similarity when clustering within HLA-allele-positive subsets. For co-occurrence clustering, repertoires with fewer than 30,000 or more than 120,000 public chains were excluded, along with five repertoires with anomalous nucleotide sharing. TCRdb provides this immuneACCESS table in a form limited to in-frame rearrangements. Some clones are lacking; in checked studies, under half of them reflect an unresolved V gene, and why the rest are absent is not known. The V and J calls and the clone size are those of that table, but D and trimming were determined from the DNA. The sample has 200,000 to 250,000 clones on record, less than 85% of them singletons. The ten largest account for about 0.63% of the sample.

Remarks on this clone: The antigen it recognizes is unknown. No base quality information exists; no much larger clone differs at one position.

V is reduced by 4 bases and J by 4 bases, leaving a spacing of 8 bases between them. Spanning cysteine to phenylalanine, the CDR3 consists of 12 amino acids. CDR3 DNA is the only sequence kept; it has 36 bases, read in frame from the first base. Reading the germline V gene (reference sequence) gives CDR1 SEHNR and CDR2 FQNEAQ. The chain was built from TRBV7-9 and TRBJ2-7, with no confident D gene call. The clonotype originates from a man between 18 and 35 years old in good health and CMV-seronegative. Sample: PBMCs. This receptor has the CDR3 CASSSPGYEQYF. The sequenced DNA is TGTGCCAGCAGCTCCCCCGGGTACGAGCAGTACTTC.